This entry lists 26 T cell receptor beta chains sequenced from one sample in a study of T cells in Graves' hyperthyroidism and ophthalmopathy. Amplified TCR beta CDR3 regions came from RNA transcripts. First-round RT-PCR of the TCR CDR3 relied on the HTBI primer set. TCRdb re-called the multiplex PCR reads with MiXCR, one entry per CDR3 protein. The data show 400,000 to 550,000 distinct CDR3 sequences, with around a quarter seen just once and around 11% held by the top ten. The sample consisted of blood. The receptors here all came from a woman aged 30 to 39 with Graves' ophthalmopathy.

This clonotype was recorded many times. The chain links TRBV7-3 to TRBJ1-2, with D maybe TRBD1 (6 bases). The V end was cut by 0 bases, the J end by 5 bases, with 16 bases between. The CDR3 is 16 residues long. Germline V gene data show CDR1 as SGHTA and CDR2 as FQGTGA. CDR3 residues: CASSLTRLLGGYGYTF. The CDR3 region has the DNA TGTGCCAGCAGCTTAACTAGACTTCTAGGGGGATATGGCTACACCTTC. The full variable domain, with the rest looked up from reference TRBV7-3 and TRBJ1-2, is GAGVSQTPSNKVTEKGKYVELRCDPISGHTALYWYRQSLGQGPEFLIYFQGTGAADDSGLPNDRFFAVRPEGSVSTLKIQRTERGDSAVYLCASSLTRLLGGYGYTFGSGTRLTVV.

This clonotype was observed a handful of times. This rearrangement joins TRBV12-5 to TRBJ1-5; D not resolved. The CDR3 loop spans 11 amino acids. Trimming pared 1 base from V and 5 bases from J, leaving 0 bases between. Germline values: CDR1 LGHNT, CDR2 FRNRAP. CDR3 nucleotide sequence: TGTGCTAGTGGTTTGGATCAGCCCCAGCATTTT. Translated, it gives CASGLDQPQHF.

This clonotype was detected many times. The chain joins TRBV15 to TRBJ1-2; D uncertain. From germline, CDR1 is LNHNV and CDR2 YYDKDF (reference sequence). Trimming cost V 3 bases and J 4 bases, with 9 bases left between them. The CDR3 covers 13 residues. CDR3 sequence: CATSSGEGYGYTF. The CDR3 bases are TGTGCCACCAGCAGTGGGGAGGGCTATGGCTACACCTTC.

This clonotype was counted a few times. Written as DNA, the CDR3 is TGTGCCAGCAGCGTGGGACAGGCAGCCAAAAACATTCAGTACTTC. This gives the protein CASSVGQAAKNIQYF. This chain joins TRBV7-9 and TRBJ2-4, with 8 bases that match TRBD1. Germline CDR1 reads SEHNR; CDR2 reads FQNEAQ (reference sequence). This CDR3 contains 15 residues. After removal of 5 bases from V and 0 bases from J, the junction contained 3 bases not matched to a gene.

This clonotype was detected a few times. The genes are TRBV3-1 and TRBJ2-7; 10 nucleotides agree with TRBD2. Per the germline V gene, CDR1 is LGHDT and CDR2 is YNNKEL (reference sequence). V shed 5 bases and J 6 bases; nucleotides not matched to a gene: 7. This CDR3 has 14 amino acids. CDR3 DNA: TGTGCCAGCAGCGCCTCGGGGACTAGCGTCGAGCAGTACTTC. Translating gives CASSASGTSVEQYF.

In this sample, this clonotype turned up many times. This chain links TRBV6-1 with TRBJ2-7; D remains unclear. Germline CDR1 and CDR2: MNHNS and SASEGT. The CDR3 is 14 amino acids. V was cut by 4 bases and J by 0 bases, with 10 bases left in between. CDR3 sequence: CASSGRYTSYEQYF. Here the CDR3 DNA reads TGTGCCAGCAGTGGGCGATACACCTCCTACGAGCAGTACTTC.

With respect to this clonotype: Possible read error: a much larger clone is one base away. The J gene is TRBJ2-7, the V gene TRBV15; the match to TRBD1 covers 7 bases. The CDR3 runs to 17 residues. Germline CDR1 is LNHNV and CDR2 is YYDKDF (reference sequence). The CDR3 bases are TGTGCCACCAGCAGAGGGCCCAATAAAGGGGGCAGCTACGAGCTGTACTTC. Protein: CATSRGPNKGGSYELYF.

This clonotype has ten or more counts. This sequence joins TRBV6-1 and TRBJ2-5; D unclear. The CDR3 covers 13 residues. Germline V gives CDR1 MNHNS, CDR2 SASEGT. V gave up 1 base and J gave up 10 bases, with 13 bases separating them. CDR3 residues: CASSEVLLGGQYF. In DNA, the CDR3 is TGTGCCAGCAGTGAAGTCCTTCTAGGCGGCCAGTACTTC.

This clonotype has at least ten counts. This chain joins TRBV6-1 and TRBJ2-5; 13 bases align to TRBD2. The CDR3 is 17 amino acids. CDR1 and CDR2 from the germline V gene are MNHNS and SASEGT. The junction had 11 bases not matched to a gene; V was cut back by 5 bases and J by 5 bases. CDR3 sequence: CASSRSGLAGEGETQYF. CDR3 DNA: TGTGCCAGCAGTAGATCTGGACTAGCGGGGGAAGGGGAGACCCAGTACTTC.

This clonotype came up many times. The V gene is TRBV27, the J gene TRBJ2-7; D not certain. V lost 5 bases and J lost 0, with 14 bases in between. The length of the CDR3 is 15 residues. Germline V gene sequence: CDR1 MNHEY, CDR2 SMNVEV (reference sequence). CDR3 nucleotide sequence: TGTGCCAGCAGTCAACAATTCGGAGCCTCCTACGAGCAGTACTTC. Protein sequence: CASSQQFGASYEQYF.

A remark on this clonotype: This clone may be a read error of a much larger clone one base away. This chain uses TRBV14 with TRBJ1-2; maybe TRBD1 (5 bases). This CDR3 spans 16 amino acids. Germline assignment: CDR1 SGHDN and CDR2 FVKESK. The DNA of the CDR3 is TGTGCCAGCAGCCAAAGCTCAAGGGGCAGGGACTACGGCTACACCTTC. Amino acid sequence: CASSQSSRGRDYGYTF.

This clonotype was observed many times. The CDR3 protein is CASSLATGGGTVSYEQYF. Written as DNA, the CDR3 is TGTGCCAGCAGCTTAGCGACGGGGGGCGGGACAGTCTCCTACGAGCAGTACTTC. The genes are TRBV7-2 and TRBJ2-7, with D perhaps given as TRBD1 or TRBD2 (7 bases each). CDR3 length: 18 residues. From germline, CDR1 is SGHTA and CDR2 FQGNSA. V lost 0 bases and J lost 0, with 18 bases in between. The whole variable domain, remainder taken from reference TRBV7-2 and TRBJ2-7, is GAGVSQSPSNKVTEKGKDVELRCDPISGHTALYWYRQSLGQGLEFLIYFQGNSAPDKSGLPSDRFSAERTGGSVSTLTIQRTQQEDSAVYLCASSLATGGGTVSYEQYFGPGTRLTVT.

This clonotype was counted at least ten times. The chain has TRBV6-5 and TRBJ2-7; D may be TRBD2 (7 bases). The CDR3 has 14 amino acids. Per the germline V gene, CDR1 is MNHEY and CDR2 is SVGAGI. Between the trimmed V and J ends, which lost 0 bases and 3 bases, there was a span of 9 bases. In DNA, the CDR3 is TGTGCCAGCAGTTACTCGAGGGGGGGCTACGAGCAGTACTTC. This sequence encodes CASSYSRGGYEQYF.

This clonotype came up many times. The V and J genes are TRBV29-1 and TRBJ1-1; D might be TRBD1 (6 bases). This CDR3 has 13 residues. The germline V gene encodes CDR1 SQVTM and CDR2 ANQGSEA. V was clipped by 6 bases and J by 1 base, with 12 bases between them. The CDR3, as DNA: TGCAGCGTCCGGGGGGGCCCGAACACTGAAGCTTTCTTT. It translates to CSVRGGPNTEAFF. Variable domain in full (rest from reference TRBV29-1 and TRBJ1-1): SAVISQKPSRDICQRGTSLTIQCQVDSQVTMMFWYRQQPGQSLTLIATANQGSEATYESGFVIDKFPISRPNLTFSTLTVSNMSPEDSSIYLCSVRGGPNTEAFFGQGTRLTVV.

V usage is TRBV12-3 or TRBV12-4 and J usage is TRBJ1-1, with D perhaps TRBD1 (5 bases). The length of the CDR3 is 14 residues. V was clipped by 3 bases and J by 10 bases, with 18 bases between them. This chain's CDR3 is CASSLGGANNGAFF. CDR3 DNA: TGTGCCAGCAGTTTGGGAGGGGCCAACAATGGAGCTTTCTTT.

The chain joins TRBV20-1 to TRBJ2-5; 7 nucleotides line up with TRBD2. The CDR3 is 13 amino acids. Germline values: CDR1 DFQATT, CDR2 SNEGSKA (reference sequence). Trimming at V came to 5 bases and at J to 2 bases, leaving 5 bases not matched to a gene. DNA for the CDR3: TGCAGTGCTCGGGACTACCGACAAGAGACCCAGTACTTC. It yields the protein CSARDYRQETQYF.

The J gene is TRBJ1-5, the V gene TRBV4-2, with 10 bases that match TRBD1. The CDR3 contains 17 residues. The V gene's germline CDR1 is LGHNA and CDR2 YNFKEQ. The junction had 11 bases not matched to a gene; V was cut back by 2 bases and J by 7 bases. The CDR3 bases are TGTGCCAGCAGCCAACCGGAGGACAGGGGGTCGCGGCAGCCCCAGCATTTT. Encoded protein: CASSQPEDRGSRQPQHF.

This clonotype was recorded at least ten times. The gene calls are TRBV13 and TRBJ2-5, with D possibly TRBD1 on 5 matching bases. This CDR3 contains 14 residues. In germline, CDR1 is PRHDT, CDR2 FYEKMQ (reference sequence). Trimming removed 5 bases at V and 5 bases at J, with 15 bases between. CDR3 sequence reads: CASSPSTSGETQYF. The DNA for the CDR3 is TGTGCCAGCAGCCCAAGTACATCAGGGGAGACCCAGTACTTC.

This clonotype was observed many times. The V call is TRBV7-3, the J call TRBJ2-2, with D tentatively TRBD1 or TRBD2 (5 bases each). The CDR3 extends over 16 amino acids. CDR1 is SGHTA, CDR2 FQGTGA, per germline. Trimming took off 2 bases at V and 2 bases at J, with 12 bases between the two ends. CDR3 amino acids: CASSLAGGSNTGELFF. The CDR3 coding sequence is TGTGCCAGCAGCTTAGCTGGGGGTAGTAACACCGGGGAGCTGTTTTTT. The full variable domain, with the rest looked up from reference TRBV7-3 and TRBJ2-2, is GAGVSQTPSNKVTEKGKYVELRCDPISGHTALYWYRQSLGQGPEFLIYFQGTGAADDSGLPNDRFFAVRPEGSVSTLKIQRTERGDSAVYLCASSLAGGSNTGELFFGEGSRLTVL.

The chain combines TRBV29-1 with TRBJ2-5; TRBD2 might be the D (5 bases). The CDR3 loop spans 12 amino acids. CDR1 SQVTM and CDR2 ANQGSEA come from the germline V gene. The V and J ends lost 6 bases and 4 bases respectively, with 12 bases between them. The CDR3 DNA is TGCAGCGTATCCGGGAATACAGAGACCCAGTACTTC. Its protein product is CSVSGNTETQYF.

At least ten counts were recorded for this clonotype. The chain uses TRBV6-2 or TRBV6-3 and TRBJ1-5; 8 bases line up with TRBD1. CDR3 size: 16 residues. Per the germline V gene, CDR1 is MNHEY and CDR2 is SVGEGT. V trimming: 4 bases; J trimming: 5 bases; junction bases outside the gene matches: 10. The CDR3, as DNA: TGTGCCAGCAGTTCTAGGACAGGGTCTGGATATCAGCCCCAGCATTTT. This sequence encodes CASSSRTGSGYQPQHF.

This clonotype was seen ten or more times. The chain employs TRBV24-1 and TRBJ1-1; D not resolved. The CDR3 is made up of 14 amino acids. CDR1 and CDR2 from the germline V gene are KGHDR and SFDVKD. V shed 5 bases and J shed 0 bases, with 9 bases lying between them. CDR3 region: CATSGGPMNTEAFF. CDR3 nucleotide sequence: TGTGCCACCAGTGGAGGGCCCATGAACACTGAAGCTTTCTTT.

Only a few counts were recorded for this clonotype. V usage is TRBV3-1 and J usage is TRBJ2-7; no firm D call. Germline V CDR1 and CDR2: LGHDT, YNNKEL (reference sequence). V was trimmed by 3 bases and J by 0 bases, leaving 18 bases between them. The CDR3 totals 17 residues. CDR3 coding DNA: TGTGCCAGCAGCCACGCCCGAAGTGGTAGACTCTCCTACGAGCAGTACTTC. This translates into CASSHARSGRLSYEQYF.

This clonotype was observed at least ten times. V and J are TRBV5-1 and TRBJ2-7, with a weak D call TRBD2 (5 bases). CDR1 and CDR2 (germline): SGHRS, YFSETQ. The CDR3 is 14 amino acids. Trimming left V 0 bases short and J 2 bases short, with 9 bases between. DNA for the CDR3: TGCGCCAGCAGCTTGGCGGGGTACCCCTACGAGCAGTACTTC. Amino acid sequence: CASSLAGYPYEQYF.

J is TRBJ1-5 and V is TRBV7-9, with no clear D. Between the trimmed V and J ends, which lost 5 bases and 5 bases, there was a span of 10 bases. Germline CDR1 is SEHNR and CDR2 is FQNEAQ (reference sequence). CDR3 length equals 13 residues. CDR3 DNA: TGTGCCAGCAGCGCCAGACTCGATCAGCCCCAGCATTTT. Its protein product is CASSARLDQPQHF.

This clonotype was seen more than once but under ten times. The junction departs from the called germline gene at one end, perhaps through a read error. This chain joins TRBV30 and TRBJ2-2; 8 bases are shared with TRBD1. This CDR3 has 14 amino acids. Germline CDR1 and CDR2: GTSNPN and SVGIG (reference sequence). CDR3 loop: CAWRGQGAPGELCF. Written as DNA, the CDR3 is TGTGCCTGGAGAGGGCAGGGGGCCCCCGGGGAGCTGTGTTTT.